This T cell receptor (beta chain) comes out of a study of blood T cell repertoires in COVID-19. Study-wide context: The samples span acute and convalescent COVID-19 from the United States, Italy and Spain. T cells, B-cell-depleted T cells, or PBMCs provided the cDNA or gDNA that served as material.

How the authors handled the data: Scientists estimated how many nucleated cells there were by amplifying reference gene primers. Profiled with immunoSEQ multiplex PCR; TCRdb holds only in-frame clones, not every one. The V and J calls and the clone size are those of that table, but D and trimming were determined from the DNA. The sample shows 75,000 to 95,000 clones, roughly 70% of them seen only once. The germline V gene has CDR1 MDHEN and CDR2 SYDVKM. J was trimmed by 3 bases and V by 5 bases; bases with no gene match: 7. The CDR3 extends over 15 amino acids. Recruited during active infection, patients (from Seattle) were subsequently followed longitudinally.

This TCR came from a man between 65 and 85 years old with COVID-19, enrolled during active disease. The chain is built from TRBV28 and TRBJ1-2, with 9 bases fitting TRBD1. The sample was peripheral blood. Here the CDR3 reads CASSATGGEDYGYTF. In nucleotides, the CDR3 is TGTGCCAGCAGTGCCACAGGGGGCGAGGACTATGGCTACACCTTC.